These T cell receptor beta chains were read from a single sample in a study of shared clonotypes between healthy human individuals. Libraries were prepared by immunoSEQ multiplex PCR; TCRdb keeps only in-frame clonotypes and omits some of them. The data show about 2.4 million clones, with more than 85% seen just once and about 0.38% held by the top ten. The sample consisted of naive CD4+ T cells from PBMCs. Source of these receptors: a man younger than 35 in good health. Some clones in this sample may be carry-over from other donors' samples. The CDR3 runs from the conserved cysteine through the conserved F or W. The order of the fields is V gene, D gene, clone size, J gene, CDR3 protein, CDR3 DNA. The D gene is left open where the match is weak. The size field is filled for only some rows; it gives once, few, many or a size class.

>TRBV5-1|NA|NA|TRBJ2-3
CASSARQSTDTQYF
TGCGCCAGCAGCGCGCGACAGAGCACAGATACGCAGTATTTT
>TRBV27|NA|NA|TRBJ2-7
CASSLNGGRVHEQYF
TGTGCCAGCAGTTTAAATGGGGGACGCGTACACGAGCAGTACTTC
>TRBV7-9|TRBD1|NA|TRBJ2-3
CATETGGIDTQYF
TGTGCCACGGAGACAGGGGGCATCGATACGCAGTATTTT
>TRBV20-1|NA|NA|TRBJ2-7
CSARQGHEQYF
TGCAGTGCTAGACAGGGCCACGAGCAGTACTTC
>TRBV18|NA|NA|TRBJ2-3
CASSPQQGSTDTQYF
TGTGCCAGCTCACCGCAGCAGGGTAGCACAGATACGCAGTATTTT
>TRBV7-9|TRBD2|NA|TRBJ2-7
CASSSSGNSYEQYF
TGTGCCAGCAGCTCTAGCGGTAACTCCTACGAGCAGTACTTC
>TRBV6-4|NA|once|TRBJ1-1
CASSGGGRAEAFF
TGTGCCAGCAGTGGGGGGGGTAGGGCTGAAGCTTTCTTT
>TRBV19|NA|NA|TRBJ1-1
CASSIYGGTLNTEAFF
TGTGCCAGTAGTATATACGGCGGGACGCTGAACACTGAAGCTTTCTTT
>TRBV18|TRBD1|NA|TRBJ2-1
CASSPAGQGSGNEQFF
TGTGCCAGCTCACCGGCGGGACAGGGGTCGGGGAATGAGCAGTTCTTC
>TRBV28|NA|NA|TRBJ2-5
CASSRTTVQETQYF
TGTGCCAGTTCTCGCACTACAGTTCAAGAGACCCAGTACTTC
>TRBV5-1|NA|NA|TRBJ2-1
CASTPLDGGSYNEQFF
TGCGCCAGCACCCCCCTGGACGGAGGCTCCTACAATGAGCAGTTCTTC
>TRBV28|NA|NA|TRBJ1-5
CASERNGNQPQHF
TGTGCCAGCGAGCGCAACGGGAATCAGCCCCAGCATTTT
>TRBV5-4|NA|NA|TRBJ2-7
CASSNPGDSYEQYF
TGTGCCAGCAGCAACCCAGGGGACTCCTACGAGCAGTACTTC
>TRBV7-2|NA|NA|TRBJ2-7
CASSLSASVPYEQYF
TGTGCCAGCAGCTTATCGGCTTCAGTACCCTACGAGCAGTACTTC
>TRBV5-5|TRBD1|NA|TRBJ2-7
CASSSGAWTGATYEQYF
TGTGCCAGCAGCTCGGGGGCGTGGACAGGGGCCACCTACGAGCAGTACTTC
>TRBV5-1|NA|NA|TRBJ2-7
CASSAPPNYEQYF
TGCGCCAGCAGCGCACCCCCCAACTACGAGCAGTACTTC
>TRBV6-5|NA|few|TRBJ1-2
CASSPGPSIGYTF
TGTGCCAGCAGCCCGGGGCCTTCAATTGGCTACACCTTC
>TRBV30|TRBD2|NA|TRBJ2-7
CAWLAGGNYEQYF
TGTGCCTGGCTAGCGGGAGGTAACTACGAGCAGTACTTC
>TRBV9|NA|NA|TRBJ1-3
CASSLEAAGNTIYF
TGTGCCAGCAGCCTCGAGGCGGCGGGAAACACCATATATTTT
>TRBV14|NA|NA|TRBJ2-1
CASTPPGQGYNEQFF
TGTGCCAGCACCCCCCCAGGGCAGGGATACAATGAGCAGTTCTTC
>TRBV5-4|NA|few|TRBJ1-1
CASRPQWSGPPTEAFF
TGTGCCAGCAGACCCCAGTGGTCAGGGCCCCCCACTGAAGCTTTCTTT
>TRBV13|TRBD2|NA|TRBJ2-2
CASSLRTSGRAGELFF
TGTGCCAGCAGCCTTAGGACTAGCGGGAGGGCCGGGGAGCTGTTTTTT
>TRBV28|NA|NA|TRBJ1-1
CASSLVRSPSVAFF
TGTGCCAGCAGTTTGGTCAGGAGCCCTTCGGTAGCTTTCTTT
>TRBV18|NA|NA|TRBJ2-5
CASSPPNGIETQYF
TGTGCCAGCTCACCTCCGAACGGGATTGAGACCCAGTACTTC
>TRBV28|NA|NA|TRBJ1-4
CASSLRQSPEKLFF
TGTGCCAGCAGTTTGAGACAGTCCCCTGAAAAACTGTTTTTT
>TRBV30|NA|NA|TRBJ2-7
CAWTPPPTTGLLGQYF
TGTGCCTGGACCCCTCCCCCCACTACTGGCCTCCTGGGGCAGTACTTC
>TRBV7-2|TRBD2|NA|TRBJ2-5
CASSLRLAGVRETQYF
TGTGCCAGCAGCTTAAGACTAGCGGGAGTCAGGGAGACCCAGTACTTC
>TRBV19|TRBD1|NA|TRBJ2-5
CASSTQGQRNQETQYF
TGTGCCAGTAGTACCCAGGGACAGAGAAACCAAGAGACCCAGTACTTC
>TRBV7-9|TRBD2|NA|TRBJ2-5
CASSQPGLANQETQYF
TGTGCCAGCAGCCAGCCGGGACTAGCGAACCAAGAGACCCAGTACTTC